This passage covers 23 T cell receptor beta chains from one sample sequenced in a study of blood T cell repertoires in COVID-19. Sequenced by immunoSEQ multiplex PCR; TCRdb stores in-frame clones only, minus some. Of roughly 180,000 clones in the sample, about 80% were seen once. Sequencing was performed on PBMCs or T cells enriched from blood (not recorded which). Every receptor here comes from a man aged 45 to 65 who had recovered from COVID-19.

The rearrangement links TRBV5-4 to TRBJ2-7; 9 bases agree with TRBD1. CDR3 length equals 17 residues. Trimming took 3 bases from V and 2 from J; bases not matched to a gene: 12. Per germline, CDR1 SGHNT and CDR2 YYREEE (reference sequence). In DNA, the CDR3 is TGTGCCAGCAGCTCCCGAGTTACAGGGGGCGCAGCCTACGAGCAGTACTTC. Translated, it gives CASSSRVTGGAAYEQYF.

The chain employs TRBV3-1 (or the pseudogene TRBV3-2) and TRBJ2-5; TRBD2 matches at 12 bases. This CDR3 spans 17 amino acids. Germline V gives CDR1 LGHDT, CDR2 YNNKEL (reference sequence). V was pared by 7 bases and J by 10 bases, with 19 bases of the junction left unmatched. Here the CDR3 reads CASTWRGTSGGSMDQYF. CDR3 sequence (DNA): TGTGCCAGCACTTGGAGGGGCACTAGCGGGGGGTCAATGGACCAGTACTTC.

CDR3 in DNA: TGTGCCAGCAGGAACGGACAAGACTACGAGCAGTACTTC. It translates to CASRNGQDYEQYF. The chain carries TRBV6-5 and TRBJ2-7; a weak D match, TRBD1 (5 bases). Deletions cut 6 bases from V and 3 bases from J, with 12 bases between. This CDR3 is 13 amino acids long. CDR1 MNHEY and CDR2 SVGAGI come from the germline V gene.

The chain combines TRBV6-1 with TRBJ1-5; 9 bases fit TRBD1. V gave up 5 bases and J gave up 5 bases; unmatched junction bases: 10. Germline V gene sequence: CDR1 MNHNS, CDR2 SASEGT. CDR3 length: 16 amino acids. The DNA for the CDR3 is TGTGCCAGCAGTCAAGGACAGGGGAGGTACGATCAGCCCCAGCATTTT. Its protein product is CASSQGQGRYDQPQHF.

The chain uses TRBV11-2 and TRBJ2-4; D is undetermined. The V end lost 5 bases, the J end lost 1 base, and 9 bases lay between the germline ends. Germline V gene sequence: CDR1 SGHAT, CDR2 FQNNGV. The CDR3 runs to 14 residues. The CDR3 sequence: CASSPGWAKNIQYF. In DNA form, the CDR3 reads TGTGCCAGCAGCCCCGGGTGGGCCAAAAACATTCAGTACTTC.

V and J are TRBV28 and TRBJ1-2; 7 bases align to TRBD1. Germline V gene data show CDR1 as MDHEN and CDR2 as SYDVKM. CDR3 size: 14 residues. J was trimmed by 1 base and V by 6 bases; bases with no gene match: 5. CDR3 nucleotides: TGTGCCAGCAGGCAGGGGGGTGTTAACTATGGCTACACCTTC. Protein product: CASRQGGVNYGYTF.

As concerns this clone: Other DNA sequences in this specimen translate into the identical CDR3. The chain carries TRBV19 and TRBJ1-1; TRBD1 is a possible D gene (6 bases). V was clipped by 6 bases and J by 1 base, with 12 bases between them. Looked up from germline, CDR1 is LNHDA and CDR2 is SQIVND (reference sequence). There are 14 residues in the CDR3. In DNA, the CDR3 is TGTGCCAGTAGACCCAGGGGATCGAACACTGAAGCTTTCTTT. It is translated as CASRPRGSNTEAFF. Filled out from reference TRBV19 and TRBJ1-1, the complete variable domain reads DGGITQSPKYLFRKEGQNVTLSCEQNLNHDAMYWYRQDPGQGLRLIYYSQIVNDFQKGDIAEGYSVSREKKESFPLTVTSAQKNPTAFYLCASRPRGSNTEAFFGQGTRLTVV.

The rearrangement uses TRBV28 and TRBJ1-5; TRBD1 agrees at 7 bases. CDR3 length: 17 amino acids. J gave up 1 base and V 1 base, and 7 bases lay outside the gene matches. Germline CDR1 is MDHEN and CDR2 is SYDVKM. CDR3 nucleotides: TGTGCCAGCAGTTTATACGGACAGGCCAACAGCAATCAGCCCCAGCATTTT. It specifies CASSLYGQANSNQPQHF.

The sample holds a few counts of this clone. This rearrangement joins TRBV28 to TRBJ1-2; no firm D call. Between the trimmed V and J ends, which lost 6 bases and 8 bases, there was a span of 16 bases. Germline V gene sequence: CDR1 MDHEN, CDR2 SYDVKM. CDR3 length equals 13 residues. The DNA for the CDR3 is TGTGCCAGCAGGCGGGATGTTATTGGAGGCTACACCTTC. It translates to CASRRDVIGGYTF.

CDR3 loop: CASSFLGENTGELFF. CDR3 coding DNA: TGCGCCAGCAGCTTTCTAGGGGAGAACACCGGGGAGCTGTTTTTT. The rearrangement joins TRBV5-1 to TRBJ2-2; the D gene is possibly TRBD1 (5 bases). Trimming left V 2 bases short and J 1 base short, with 9 bases between. CDR1 and CDR2 (germline): SGHRS, YFSETQ. The CDR3 consists of 15 residues.

V is TRBV7-2 and J is TRBJ2-7; perhaps TRBD1 as D (6 bases). The germline V gene has CDR1 SGHTA and CDR2 FQGNSA. V was pared by 2 bases and J by 4 bases, with 12 bases between. The CDR3 runs 14 residues. The CDR3 sequence: CASSLTTQGYEQYF. CDR3 DNA sequence: TGTGCCAGCAGCTTAACTACACAGGGTTACGAGCAGTACTTC.

The rearrangement links TRBV5-4 to TRBJ2-7, with a weak D call TRBD1 (5 bases). V lost 4 bases and J 0 bases, leaving 17 bases between the germline ends. CDR3 length: 16 residues. CDR1 SGHNT and CDR2 YYREEE come from the germline V gene (reference sequence). CDR3 amino acids: CASSPNPDTYSYEQYF. Written as DNA, the CDR3 is TGTGCCAGCAGCCCAAACCCGGACACCTACTCCTACGAGCAGTACTTC. Full variable domain (outside the CDR3, taken from reference TRBV5-4 and TRBJ2-7): ETGVTQSPTHLIKTRGQQVTLRCSSQSGHNTVSWYQQALGQGPQFIFQYYREEENGRGNFPPRFSGLQFPNYSSELNVNALELDDSALYLCASSPNPDTYSYEQYFGPGTRLTVT.

This clone was counted between two and nine times. CDR3 DNA: TGTGCCAGCAGCCAAGATCCAGGGGGAGAGACCCAGTACTTC. This sequence encodes CASSQDPGGETQYF. V usage is TRBV3-1 (or the pseudogene TRBV3-2) and J usage is TRBJ2-5; 7 bases align to TRBD1. Germline V gives CDR1 LGHDT, CDR2 YNNKEL (reference sequence). J was trimmed by 4 bases and V by 0 bases; bases with no gene match: 2. This CDR3 has 14 residues.

The gene calls are TRBV4-1 and TRBJ1-2; tentatively, D is TRBD1 (5 bases). V was pared by 0 bases and J by 0 bases, with 11 bases between. CDR3 length: 16 amino acids. The germline V gene encodes CDR1 MGHRA and CDR2 YSYEKL. This CDR3 is CASSQEARDTNYGYTF. The CDR3 DNA reads TGCGCCAGCAGCCAAGAGGCCAGGGATACTAACTATGGCTACACCTTC.

The genes are TRBV27 and TRBJ2-2; unclear D gene. Trimming shortened V by 6 bases and J by 5 bases, and 7 bases separated the two germline ends. CDR1 and CDR2 from the germline V gene are MNHEY and SMNVEV (reference sequence). The length of the CDR3 is 12 residues. The CDR3 loop reads CASSQHTGELFF. The CDR3, as DNA: TGTGCCAGCAGCCAACATACCGGGGAGCTGTTTTTT.

V and J are TRBV30 and TRBJ1-1, with TRBD1 matching 7 bases. CDR3 size: 13 residues. V trimming: 5 bases; J trimming: 0 bases; junction bases outside the gene matches: 3. CDR1 is GTSNPN, CDR2 SVGIG, per germline (reference sequence). CDR3 sequence (DNA): TGTGCCTGGCAAGGGGGCTTGAACACTGAAGCTTTCTTT. Its protein is CAWQGGLNTEAFF.

There are a few counts of this clone. The chain carries TRBV18 and TRBJ1-3; TRBD1 is a possible D gene (5 bases). This CDR3 region has 14 residues. Trimming took 4 bases from V and 7 from J, leaving 14 bases between them. CDR1 is KGHSH and CDR2 is LQKENI in the germline V gene. DNA of the CDR3: TGTGCCAGCTCACGGGTCAGGGATGAGAACACCATATATTTT. Translating gives CASSRVRDENTIYF.

The chain couples TRBV2 to TRBJ2-3; TRBD1 matches at 8 bases. Germline CDR1 and CDR2: SNHLY and FYNNEI. CDR3 length: 14 residues. J was trimmed by 5 bases and V by 8 bases; bases with no gene match: 9. This CDR3 is CASLNRGAVDTQYF. CDR3 nucleotides: TGTGCCAGCTTAAACAGGGGGGCGGTAGATACGCAGTATTTT.

CDR3 protein: CSVVWVKRTDTQYF. The CDR3, as DNA: TGCAGCGTTGTATGGGTGAAGCGGACAGATACGCAGTATTTT. The J gene is TRBJ2-3, the V gene TRBV29-1, with D maybe TRBD2 (5 bases). Germline-derived CDR1 and CDR2 are SQVTM and ANQGSEA. This CDR3 comprises 14 residues. Between the trimmed V and J ends, which lost 4 bases and 3 bases, there was a span of 14 bases.

V usage is TRBV19 and J usage is TRBJ2-7; D ambiguous. V lost 3 bases to trimming and J lost 2 bases, with 8 bases between them. Germline loops: CDR1 LNHDA, CDR2 SQIVND (reference sequence). The length of the CDR3 is 13 residues. Written as DNA, the CDR3 is TGTGCCAGTAGTATCGCCCTAGCCTACGAGCAGTACTTC. Translating gives CASSIALAYEQYF.

This clone was recorded once. The identical CDR3 is also encoded by other nucleotide sequences in the sample. The chain recombines TRBV9 with TRBJ2-7, with 7 bases aligning to TRBD2. Germline loops: CDR1 SGDLS, CDR2 YYNGEE. CDR3 length: 14 amino acids. Germline trimming cut 3 bases from V and 0 bases from J; bases unmatched to any gene: 3. CDR3 sequence (DNA): TGTGCCAGCAGCGCGGGGGGAGTCTCCTACGAGCAGTACTTC. Amino acid sequence: CASSAGGVSYEQYF. Together with reference TRBV9 and TRBJ2-7, the CDR3 gives the full variable domain: DSGVTQTPKHLITATGQRVTLRCSPRSGDLSVYWYQQSLDQGLQFLIQYYNGEERAKGNILERFSAQQFPDLHSELNLSSLELGDSALYFCASSAGGVSYEQYFGPGTRLTVT.

The chain joins TRBV19 to TRBJ2-2; 7 bases map to TRBD1. Germline assignment: CDR1 LNHDA and CDR2 SQIVND (reference sequence). After removal of 4 bases from V and 5 bases from J, the junction contained 4 bases not matched to a gene. CDR3 length: 14 amino acids. The CDR3, as DNA: TGTGCCAGTAGTACAGACAGGGAAACCGGGGAGCTGTTTTTT. Protein sequence: CASSTDRETGELFF.

The gene calls are TRBV6-6 and TRBJ2-7; 10 nucleotides line up with TRBD1. Trimming cost V 5 bases and J 5 bases; bases outside gene matches: 9. Germline CDR1 MNHNY, CDR2 SVGAGI (reference sequence). The CDR3 runs 15 residues. CDR3 sequence (DNA): TGTGCCAGCAGTACCAAGGACAGGGGGGACCACGAGCAGTACTTC. Residues: CASSTKDRGDHEQYF.